This TCR beta chain was documented in a study of OX40 agonist ivuxolimab in advanced cancers. Context from the whole study: The costimulatory receptor OX40 (CD134) was targeted by ivuxolimab, a fully human IgG2 agonistic monoclonal antibody. Intravenous ivuxolimab was administered to patients every 2 weeks at six dose levels: 0.01, 0.1, 0.3, 1.5, 3 and 10 mg/kg. Of the approximately 50 dose-escalation patients, hepatocellular carcinoma was present in around 20, melanoma in approximately 15, renal cell carcinoma in 9 and head and neck cancer in 9. In the dose-escalation cohort, around four fifths of patients were male, and the mean age was around 60 years, with a range of roughly 20 to 85. Prior anti-PD-1, anti-PD-L1 or anti-CTLA-4 therapy was permitted, and checkpoint inhibitors had been received by roughly 42% of dose-escalation patients. Three dose-escalation patients achieved partial responses, one with hepatocellular carcinoma and two with cutaneous melanoma. Peripheral TCRbeta sequencing aimed to test whether ivuxolimab altered TCR sequence diversity and caused clonal T-cell expansion. The monotherapy dose-escalation portion (N ≈ 52 patients) of the phase I ivuxolimab trial is reported in the paper.

The V and J ends are trimmed by 5 bases and 6 bases, leaving 8 bases between them. The CDR3 starts with the cysteine, ends with the valine, and has 10 residues. Left in the record is the CDR3 DNA by itself, 30 bases read in frame from the first base. From the germline V gene, CDR1 is SQVTM and CDR2 is ANQGSEA. The paper's findings and limits, for the study overall: In the 0.1-3.0 mg/kg groups, partial responders were among the patients with the lowest normalized peripheral clonal expansion, particularly in CD8+ T cells. The antigen specificity of the peripheral T cells that underwent clonal expansion was not determined. After ivuxolimab, more expanded clones were found on average in CD8+ T cells than in CD4+ T cells. Low levels of normalized T-cell clonal expansion were also seen in some patients who did not respond. At doses from 0.1 to 3.0 mg/kg, clonal expansion was seen in both CD4+ and CD8+ blood T cells between baseline and week 6.

For sequencing of the TCRbeta CDR3 region, genomic DNA was extracted from the sorted cells. The immunoSEQ Assay was used for sequencing of TCRbeta CDR3 regions. The immuneACCESS repertoire file appears here via TCRdb, limited to in-frame rearrangements. These files lack a portion of the clones; in checked studies, under half of the deficit traces to unresolved V genes, and the cause of the others is not known. The table for this sample lists some 58,000 clones; approximately 78% of them were counted only once. The biggest ten clones account for 1.5% to 2.5% of the sample. The trial excluded patients who had a history of autoimmune disease or were on systemic immunosuppression. Peripheral blood for TCR sequencing was collected from all dose cohorts at baseline, on cycle 4 day 1, and on cycle 7 day 1. Samples came from an open-label, multicenter, first-in-human phase I dose-escalation trial of ivuxolimab. The trial enrolled adults with locally advanced or metastatic head and neck squamous cell, hepatocellular, melanoma or renal cell carcinoma. CD4+ and CD8+ T cells were sorted separately from peripheral blood before TCR sequencing.

This clone was seen a handful of times. Its antigen is currently not known. No base qualities exist here, and no much larger clone lies one base off it. This specimen consisted of CD4+ or CD8+ T cells sorted from blood, obtained in a trial of the OX40 agonist ivuxolimab. In this chain, TRBV29-1 is recombined with TRBJ2-7; the D gene is not confidently resolved. This sequence was found in an adult with an advanced solid tumor such as melanoma, head and neck, liver or kidney cancer. The sequenced DNA is TGCAGCGTTTCCACGGGCGAGCAGTACGTC. It is translated as CSVSTGEQYV.